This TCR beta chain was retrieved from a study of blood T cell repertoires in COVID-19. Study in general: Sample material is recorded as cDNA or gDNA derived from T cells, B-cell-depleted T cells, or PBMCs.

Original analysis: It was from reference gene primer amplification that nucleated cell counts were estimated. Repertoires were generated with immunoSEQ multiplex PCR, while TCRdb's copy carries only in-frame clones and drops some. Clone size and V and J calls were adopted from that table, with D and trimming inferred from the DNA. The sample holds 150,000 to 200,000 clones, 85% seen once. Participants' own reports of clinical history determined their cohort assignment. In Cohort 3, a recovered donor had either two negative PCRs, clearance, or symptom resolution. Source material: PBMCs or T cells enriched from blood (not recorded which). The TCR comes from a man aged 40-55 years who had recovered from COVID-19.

The CDR3: CASSPAGGYGYTF. CDR3 bases: TGTGCCAGCAGCCCTGCAGGGGGCTATGGCTACACCTTC. This chain uses TRBV6-6 with TRBJ1-2; the match to TRBD1 covers 7 bases. J lost 4 bases, V lost 6 bases, and 5 bases had no gene match. The CDR3 runs to 13 residues. Germline assignment: CDR1 MNHNY and CDR2 SVGAGI (reference sequence).